This entry describes one TCR beta chain. The record originates from a study of blood T cell repertoires in COVID-19. Study at large: PBMCs, B-cell-depleted T cells, or T cells were the source of the cDNA or gDNA that made up the material.

TCRdb's copy holds only in-frame clones and misses some; the assay was immunoSEQ multiplex PCR. The table lists over 85,000 clones, 80% to 90% of them singletons. The source material was peripheral blood. The clonotype originates from a human donor in a cohort sampled during active COVID-19.

The CDR3 coding sequence is TGTGCCAGTAGTATAGGGAGGAGGACTAGCGGGAGGGCCAATGAGCAGTTCTTC. Translated, it gives CASSIGRRTSGRANEQFF. The rearrangement links TRBV19 to TRBJ2-1, with 15 bases aligning to TRBD2. The CDR3 totals 18 residues. With V trimmed by 1 base and J by 6 bases, 7 bases remained unmatched. Germline V gene sequence: CDR1 LNHDA, CDR2 SQIVND (reference sequence).